These 3 T cell receptor beta chains were all obtained from the same sample, sequenced in a study of regulatory T cells in long-lasting Graves disease. To make TCR beta libraries, researchers used iRepertoire HTBI primers and Arm-PCR of CDR3 regions. TCRdb used MiXCR to reprocess the multiplex PCR reads, holding one entry per CDR3 protein. The sample lists 650,000 to 700,000 distinct CDR3 sequences, around 30% seen once, with 42% in the top ten. Time point of the sample: persistent/refractory GD, antithyroid drugs over 5 years with positive TRAb. Making the TCR library involved RNA that had been extracted from PBMCs. The starting material was peripheral blood mononuclear cells (PBMCs), obtained when the disease was refractory, from a patient treated with antithyroid drugs. The receptor source for this set is a female donor with Graves disease.

This clonotype was seen a handful of times. This CDR3 reads CASSELAGAYYEQYF. DNA for the CDR3: TGTGCCAGCAGTGAACTAGCGGGAGCTTACTACGAGCAGTACTTC. The genes are TRBV12-3 or TRBV12-4 and TRBJ2-7; 11 nucleotides line up with TRBD2. V was clipped by 5 bases and J by 3 bases; unmatched bases: 6. CDR3 length: 15 residues.

This clonotype was observed a handful of times. V is TRBV11-2 and J is TRBJ1-2, with a tentative D call TRBD1 (5 bases). The CDR3 is made up of 15 amino acids. Trimming pared 5 bases from V and 0 bases from J, leaving 13 bases between. Germline lookup yields CDR1 SGHAT and CDR2 FQNNGV. Here the CDR3 DNA reads TGTGCCAGCAGCCAATGGGGGGGGACTAACTATGGCTACACCTTC. It is translated as CASSQWGGTNYGYTF.

In its sample, this clonotype was seen a few times. J is TRBJ2-2 and V is TRBV7-7, with D perhaps TRBD1 (5 bases). The CDR3 has 14 amino acids. Trimming pared 5 bases from V and 1 base from J, leaving 8 bases between. CDR1 is SSHAT and CDR2 is FNYEAQ in the germline V gene (reference sequence). CDR3 coding DNA: TGTGCCAGCAGCCCCCAGGGGAACACCGGGGAGCTGTTTTTT. As protein: CASSPQGNTGELFF.